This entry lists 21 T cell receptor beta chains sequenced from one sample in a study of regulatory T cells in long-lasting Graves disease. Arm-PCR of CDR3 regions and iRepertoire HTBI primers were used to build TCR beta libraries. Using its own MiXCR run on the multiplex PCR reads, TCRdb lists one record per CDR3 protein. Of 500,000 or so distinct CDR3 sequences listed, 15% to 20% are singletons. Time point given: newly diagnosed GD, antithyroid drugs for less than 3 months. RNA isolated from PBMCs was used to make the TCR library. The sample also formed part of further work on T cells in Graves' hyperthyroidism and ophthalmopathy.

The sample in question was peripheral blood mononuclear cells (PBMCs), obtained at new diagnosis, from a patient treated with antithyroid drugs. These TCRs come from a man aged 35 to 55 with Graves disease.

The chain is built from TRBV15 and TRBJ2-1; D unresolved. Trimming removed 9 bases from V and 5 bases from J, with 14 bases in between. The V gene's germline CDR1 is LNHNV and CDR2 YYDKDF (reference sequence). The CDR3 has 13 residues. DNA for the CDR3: TGTGCCACATCCGACGGGCAGCACAATGAGCAGTTCTTC. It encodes CATSDGQHNEQFF.

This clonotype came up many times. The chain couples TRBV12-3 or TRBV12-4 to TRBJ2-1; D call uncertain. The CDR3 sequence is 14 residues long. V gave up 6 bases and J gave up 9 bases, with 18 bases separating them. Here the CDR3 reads CASSPPVGIGEQFF. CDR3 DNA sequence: TGTGCCAGCAGCCCCCCAGTGGGGATCGGTGAGCAGTTCTTC.

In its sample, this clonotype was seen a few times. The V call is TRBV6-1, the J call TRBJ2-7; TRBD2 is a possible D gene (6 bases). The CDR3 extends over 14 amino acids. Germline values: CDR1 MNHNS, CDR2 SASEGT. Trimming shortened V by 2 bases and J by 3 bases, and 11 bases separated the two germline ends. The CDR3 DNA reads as TGTGCCAGCAGTGAACCGATGCGGGACTACGAGCAGTACTTC. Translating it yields CASSEPMRDYEQYF.

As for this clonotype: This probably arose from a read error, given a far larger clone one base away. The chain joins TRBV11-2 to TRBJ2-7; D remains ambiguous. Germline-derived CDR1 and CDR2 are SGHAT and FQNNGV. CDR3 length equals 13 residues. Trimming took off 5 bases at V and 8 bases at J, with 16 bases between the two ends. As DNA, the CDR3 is TGTGCCAGCAGCGGTGAACGACAAACGAAGCAGTACTTC. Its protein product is CASSGERQTKQYF.

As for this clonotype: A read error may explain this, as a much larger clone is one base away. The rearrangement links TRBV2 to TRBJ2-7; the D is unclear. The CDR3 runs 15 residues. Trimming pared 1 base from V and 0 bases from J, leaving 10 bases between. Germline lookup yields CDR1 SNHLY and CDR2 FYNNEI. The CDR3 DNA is TGTGCCAGCAGTGAAGTGGGCGGTATCTCCTACGAGCAGTACTTC. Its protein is CASSEVGGISYEQYF.

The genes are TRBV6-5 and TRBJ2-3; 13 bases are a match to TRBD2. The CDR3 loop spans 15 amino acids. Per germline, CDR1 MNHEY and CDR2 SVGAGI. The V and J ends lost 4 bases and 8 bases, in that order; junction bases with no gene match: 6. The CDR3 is CASSFTSGRAITQYF. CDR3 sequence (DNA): TGTGCCAGCAGTTTTACTAGCGGGAGGGCCATTACGCAGTATTTT.

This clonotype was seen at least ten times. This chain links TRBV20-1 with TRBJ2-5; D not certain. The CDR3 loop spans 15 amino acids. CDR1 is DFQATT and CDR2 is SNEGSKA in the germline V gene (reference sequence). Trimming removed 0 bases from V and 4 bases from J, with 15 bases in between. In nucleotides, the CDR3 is TGCAGTGCTAGAGATTTTGAGGACCTGGGAGAGACCCAGTACTTC. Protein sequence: CSARDFEDLGETQYF.

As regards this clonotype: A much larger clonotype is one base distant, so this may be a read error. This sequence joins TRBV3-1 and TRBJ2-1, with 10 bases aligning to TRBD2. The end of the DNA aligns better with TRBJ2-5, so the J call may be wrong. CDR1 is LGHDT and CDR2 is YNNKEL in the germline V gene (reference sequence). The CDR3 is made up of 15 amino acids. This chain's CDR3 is CTSRSGLAEMETQYF. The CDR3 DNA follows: TGTACCAGCAGAAGTGGACTAGCGGAGATGGAGACCCAGTACTTC.

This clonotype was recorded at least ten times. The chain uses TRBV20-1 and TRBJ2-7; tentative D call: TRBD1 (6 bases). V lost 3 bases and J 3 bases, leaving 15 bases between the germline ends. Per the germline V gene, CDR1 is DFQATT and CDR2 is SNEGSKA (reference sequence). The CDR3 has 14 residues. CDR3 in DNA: TGCAGTGCTAGTGGGGGCCGACAGAACTACGAGCAGTACTTC. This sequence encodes CSASGGRQNYEQYF.

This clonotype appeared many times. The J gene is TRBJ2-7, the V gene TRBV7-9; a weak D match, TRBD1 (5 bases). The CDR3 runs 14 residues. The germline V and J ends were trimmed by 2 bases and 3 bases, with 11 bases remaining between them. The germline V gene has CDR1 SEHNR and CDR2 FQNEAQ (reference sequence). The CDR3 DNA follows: TGTGCCAGCAGCTTAAGCCTAGACAGCTACGAGCAGTACTTC. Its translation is CASSLSLDSYEQYF.

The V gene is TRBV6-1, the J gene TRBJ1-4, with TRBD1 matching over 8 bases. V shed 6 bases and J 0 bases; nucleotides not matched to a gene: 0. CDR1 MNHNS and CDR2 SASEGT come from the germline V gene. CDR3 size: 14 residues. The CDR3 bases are TGTGCCAGCAGACAGGGGGCAACTAATGAAAAACTGTTTTTT. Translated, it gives CASRQGATNEKLFF.

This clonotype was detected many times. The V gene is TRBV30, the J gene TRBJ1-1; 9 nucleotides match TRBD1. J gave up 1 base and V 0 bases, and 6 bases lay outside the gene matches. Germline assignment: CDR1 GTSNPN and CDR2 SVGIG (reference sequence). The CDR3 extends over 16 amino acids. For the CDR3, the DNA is TGTGCCTGGAGTGTTGACGCGACAGGGGGGAACACTGAAGCTTTCTTT. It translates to CAWSVDATGGNTEAFF.

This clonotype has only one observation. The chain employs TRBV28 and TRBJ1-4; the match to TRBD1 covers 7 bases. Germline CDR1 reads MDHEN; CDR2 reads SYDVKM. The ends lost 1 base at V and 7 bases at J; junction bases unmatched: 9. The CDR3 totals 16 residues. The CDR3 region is CASSLFGQGGGEKLFF. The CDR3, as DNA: TGTGCCAGCAGTTTATTTGGGCAGGGGGGGGGTGAAAAACTGTTTTTT.

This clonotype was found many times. As DNA, the CDR3 is TGTGCCAGCGGGACTTACAGGACTGAAGCTTTCTTT. It translates to CASGTYRTEAFF. This sequence joins TRBV6-1 and TRBJ1-1; D may be TRBD1 (5 bases). CDR3 length equals 12 residues. Germline V gene lookup returns CDR1 MNHNS and CDR2 SASEGT. V gave up 8 bases and J gave up 5 bases, with 12 bases separating them.

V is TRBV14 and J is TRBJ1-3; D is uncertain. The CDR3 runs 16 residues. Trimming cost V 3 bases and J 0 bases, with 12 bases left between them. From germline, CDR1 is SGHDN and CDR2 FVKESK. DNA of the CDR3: TGTGCCAGCAGCCAGGTATCGGGGTCCTCTGGAAACACCATATATTTT. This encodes CASSQVSGSSGNTIYF.

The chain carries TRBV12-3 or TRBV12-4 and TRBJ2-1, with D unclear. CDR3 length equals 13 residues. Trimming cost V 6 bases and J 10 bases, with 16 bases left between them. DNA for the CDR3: TGTGCCAGCAGAGAGGTGGGGTGGGTGGAGCAGTTCTTC. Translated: CASREVGWVEQFF.

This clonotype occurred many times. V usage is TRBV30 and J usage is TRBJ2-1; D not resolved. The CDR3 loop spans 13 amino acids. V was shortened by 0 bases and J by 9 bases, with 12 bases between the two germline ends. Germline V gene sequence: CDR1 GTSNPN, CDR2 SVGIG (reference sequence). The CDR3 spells CAWSVRKLGEQFF. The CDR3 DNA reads TGTGCCTGGAGTGTACGTAAATTGGGTGAGCAGTTCTTC. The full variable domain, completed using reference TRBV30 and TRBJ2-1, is SQTIHQWPATLVQPVGSPLSLECTVEGTSNPNLYWYRQAAGRGLQLLFYSVGIGQISSEVPQNLSASRPQDRQFILSSKKLLLSDSGFYLCAWSVRKLGEQFFGPGTRLTVL.

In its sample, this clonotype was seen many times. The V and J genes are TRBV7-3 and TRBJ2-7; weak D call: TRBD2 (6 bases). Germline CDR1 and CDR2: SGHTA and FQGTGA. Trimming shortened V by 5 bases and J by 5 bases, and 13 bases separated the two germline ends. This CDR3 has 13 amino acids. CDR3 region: CASSQAGGNEQYF. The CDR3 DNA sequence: TGTGCCAGCAGCCAAGCTGGGGGGAACGAGCAGTACTTC.

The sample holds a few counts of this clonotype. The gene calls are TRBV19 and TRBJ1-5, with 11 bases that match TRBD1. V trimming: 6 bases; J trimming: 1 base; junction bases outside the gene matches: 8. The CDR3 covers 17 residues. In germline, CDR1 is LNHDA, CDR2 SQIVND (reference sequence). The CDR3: CASRRTGGPLSNQPQHF. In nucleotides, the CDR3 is TGTGCCAGTAGACGGACAGGGGGCCCGCTGAGCAATCAGCCCCAGCATTTT.

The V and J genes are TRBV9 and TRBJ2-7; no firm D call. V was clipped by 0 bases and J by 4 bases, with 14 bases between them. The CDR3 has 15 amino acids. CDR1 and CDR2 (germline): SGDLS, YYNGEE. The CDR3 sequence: CASSVGANELYEQYF. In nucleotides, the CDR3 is TGTGCCAGCAGCGTAGGGGCGAACGAACTTTACGAGCAGTACTTC.

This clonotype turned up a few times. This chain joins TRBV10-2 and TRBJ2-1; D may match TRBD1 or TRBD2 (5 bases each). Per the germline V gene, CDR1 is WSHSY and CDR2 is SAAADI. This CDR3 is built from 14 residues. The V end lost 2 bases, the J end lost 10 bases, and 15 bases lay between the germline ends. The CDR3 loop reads CASSEGAPKREQFF. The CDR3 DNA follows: TGCGCCAGCAGTGAGGGGGCCCCCAAGCGGGAGCAGTTCTTC.